This T cell receptor beta chain comes out of a study of blood T cell repertoires in COVID-19. Authors' processing steps: The assay estimated nucleated cells by amplifying reference gene primers. Produced via immunoSEQ multiplex PCR; TCRdb's table is partial and in-frame only. V, J and clone size are those of that table, while D and trimming were read from the DNA. The repertoire holds 250,000 to 300,000 clones, with 70% to 90% as singletons. Trimming took 1 base from V and 0 from J, leaving 12 bases between them. CDR3 length: 16 residues. Germline CDR1 and CDR2: SEHNR and FQNEAQ (reference sequence). The clonotype comes from a woman in her 70s with acute or convalescent COVID-19. The chain uses TRBV7-9 and TRBJ1-2, with D maybe TRBD1 (5 bases). Sequences were obtained from peripheral blood. The CDR3 protein is CASSLVRAEANYGYTF. The CDR3 bases are TGTGCCAGCAGCTTAGTCAGGGCTGAAGCTAACTATGGCTACACCTTC.